These 18 T cell receptor beta chains share one sample of origin, sequenced in a study of siplizumab effects on memory and regulatory T cells. Repertoires were generated with immunoSEQ multiplex PCR, while TCRdb's copy carries only in-frame clones and drops some. The table includes about 75,000 clones, about 92% detected once. Material for sequencing was CD8+ T cells sorted from blood. Receptors originate from a human donor in good health.

This clone is a singleton in its sample. The gene calls are TRBV7-6 and TRBJ2-6; D remains ambiguous. This CDR3 is 16 amino acids long. Trimming removed 1 base at V and 0 bases at J, with 7 bases between. Germline V gives CDR1 SGHVS, CDR2 FNYEAQ. CDR3 DNA sequence: TGTGCCAGCAGCTTAGGGGCAGGCTCTGGGGCCAACGTCCTGACTTTC. It specifies CASSLGAGSGANVLTF. The full variable domain, with the rest looked up from reference TRBV7-6 and TRBJ2-6, is GAGVSQSPRYKVTKRGQDVALRCDPISGHVSLYWYRQALGQGPEFLTYFNYEAQQDKSGLPNDRFSAERPEGSISTLTIQRTEQRDSAMYRCASSLGAGSGANVLTFGAGSRLTVL.

This sequence joins TRBV4-2 and TRBJ1-2, with TRBD1 as a possible D gene (5 bases). Trimming removed 0 bases from V and 6 bases from J, with 17 bases in between. Germline-derived CDR1 and CDR2 are LGHNA and YNFKEQ. This CDR3 has 16 amino acids. CDR3 DNA sequence: TGTGCCAGCAGCCAAGATCCGGGAGGGGTTGTCGATGGCTACACCTTC. Translation: CASSQDPGGVVDGYTF.

The chain links TRBV2 to TRBJ2-5; D is possibly TRBD1 or TRBD2 (7 bases each). V was shortened by 8 bases and J by 5 bases, with 21 bases between the two germline ends. Germline CDR1 SNHLY, CDR2 FYNNEI. The CDR3 runs to 15 residues. CDR3 amino acids: CASWGGRGSSETQYF. In DNA form, the CDR3 reads TGTGCCAGCTGGGGGGGCAGGGGGTCGTCCGAGACCCAGTACTTC.

Only one count was recorded for this clone. The V and J genes are TRBV6-5 and TRBJ2-1, with D hard to call. Germline V CDR1 and CDR2: MNHEY, SVGAGI. V lost 0 bases to trimming and J lost 5 bases, with 5 bases between them. The CDR3 spans 13 residues. Here the CDR3 reads CASSYSQNNEQFF. The CDR3 DNA is TGTGCCAGCAGTTACTCACAAAACAATGAGCAGTTCTTC.

The chain has TRBV10-3 and TRBJ1-6, with unresolved D. CDR1 and CDR2 (germline): ENHRY, SYGVKD. The length of the CDR3 is 13 residues. V was trimmed by 0 bases and J by 10 bases, leaving 7 bases between them. The CDR3 DNA is TGTGCCATCAGTGAGTCGCGGGGATCACCCCTCCACTTT. It translates to CAISESRGSPLHF.

The CDR3 reads CASSGVDRANSPLHF. CDR3 sequence (DNA): TGTGCCAGCAGTGGCGTAGACAGGGCTAATTCACCCCTCCACTTT. This chain links TRBV25-1 with TRBJ1-6; 7 bases match TRBD1. V shed 4 bases and J 6 bases; nucleotides not matched to a gene: 6. CDR1 and CDR2 from the germline V gene are MGHDK and SYGVNS. CDR3 length: 15 residues.

In this sample, this clone turned up once. This chain links TRBV7-9 with TRBJ1-5; D perhaps matches TRBD1 (6 bases). This CDR3 has 14 amino acids. V dropped 6 bases and J dropped 7 bases, with 16 bases sitting between them. Per the germline V gene, CDR1 is SEHNR and CDR2 is FQNEAQ (reference sequence). The CDR3 region is CASSEGGVQQPQHF. The DNA for the CDR3 is TGTGCCAGCAGTGAAGGGGGGGTGCAGCAGCCCCAGCATTTT.

V is TRBV7-2 and J is TRBJ2-3, with a tentative D call TRBD1 (7 bases). CDR1 is SGHTA and CDR2 is FQGNSA in the germline V gene. The CDR3 extends over 16 amino acids. Trimming cost V 3 bases and J 0 bases, with 13 bases left between them. The CDR3: CASSLTTGTSTDTQYF. The CDR3, as DNA: TGTGCCAGCAGCTTGACGACAGGGACTAGCACAGATACGCAGTATTTT.

This chain uses TRBV30 with TRBJ2-2; D call uncertain. The germline V gene has CDR1 GTSNPN and CDR2 SVGIG (reference sequence). The CDR3 is 11 residues long. The V and J ends lost 1 base and 6 bases respectively, with 3 bases between them. CDR3 loop: CAWSGAGELFF. DNA for the CDR3: TGTGCCTGGAGTGGGGCCGGGGAGCTGTTTTTT.

The CDR3 is CATSRDWGSEPGRYGYTF. The CDR3, as DNA: TGTGCCACCAGCAGAGATTGGGGCAGCGAACCAGGTCGCTATGGCTACACCTTC. The genes are TRBV15 and TRBJ1-2; D may be TRBD1 (5 bases). Germline V gene lookup returns CDR1 LNHNV and CDR2 YYDKDF (reference sequence). V lost 0 bases to trimming and J lost 4 bases, with 21 bases between them. This CDR3 is 18 amino acids long.

This chain uses TRBV6-6 with TRBJ2-7; 7 bases are a match to TRBD2. The CDR3 sequence is 15 residues long. Germline CDR1 is MNHNY and CDR2 is SVGAGI (reference sequence). Trimming removed 2 bases from V and 0 bases from J; junction bases left unmatched: 4. The CDR3 DNA sequence: TGTGCCAGCAGTTACACCCGGGGGGACTCCTACGAGCAGTACTTC. Encoded protein: CASSYTRGDSYEQYF.

J is TRBJ2-7 and V is TRBV30, with D perhaps TRBD1 (6 bases). V was clipped by 5 bases and J by 0 bases, with 20 bases between them. Germline-derived CDR1 and CDR2 are GTSNPN and SVGIG (reference sequence). CDR3 length: 16 residues. CDR3 loop: CAWEDEDSLNSYEQYF. The CDR3 DNA sequence: TGTGCCTGGGAAGATGAGGACAGTCTTAACTCCTACGAGCAGTACTTC.

The chain is built from TRBV15 and TRBJ1-2, with D uncertain. The CDR3 length is 13 residues. CDR1 and CDR2 (germline): LNHNV, YYDKDF (reference sequence). V lost 4 bases and J lost 5, with 11 bases in between. The CDR3 loop reads CATSNPTGYGYTF. CDR3 nucleotide sequence: TGTGCCACCAGCAACCCGACGGGTTATGGCTACACCTTC.

This rearrangement joins TRBV6-5 to TRBJ1-2; 7 nucleotides align to TRBD1. Germline-derived CDR1 and CDR2 are MNHEY and SVGAGI. The CDR3 spans 13 residues. V shed 4 bases and J 4 bases; nucleotides not matched to a gene: 3. In DNA, the CDR3 is TGTGCCAGCAGTTCCTGGACAGGCTATGGCTACACCTTC. Translated, it gives CASSSWTGYGYTF.

The chain combines TRBV4-1 with TRBJ2-5, with 9 bases lining up with TRBD2. Germline V gene lookup returns CDR1 MGHRA and CDR2 YSYEKL. V was pared by 4 bases and J by 3 bases, with 12 bases of the junction left unmatched. The CDR3 spans 17 residues. The CDR3 reads CASSPVPRGGVEETQYF. Here the CDR3 DNA reads TGCGCCAGCAGCCCAGTACCTCGCGGGGGGGTCGAAGAGACCCAGTACTTC.

This clone was found once. The chain employs TRBV11-2 and TRBJ2-5, with unresolved D. The V end was cut by 1 base, the J end by 0 bases, with 6 bases between. The CDR3 is 14 amino acids. In germline, CDR1 is SGHAT, CDR2 FQNNGV. CDR3 loop: CASSLAAYQETQYF. The CDR3 DNA is TGTGCCAGCAGCTTAGCGGCCTACCAAGAGACCCAGTACTTC. Variable domain in full (rest from reference TRBV11-2 and TRBJ2-5): EAGVAQSPRYKIIEKRQSVAFWCNPISGHATLYWYQQILGQGPKLLIQFQNNGVVDDSQLPKDRFSAERLKGVDSTLKIQPAKLEDSAVYLCASSLAAYQETQYFGPGTRLLVL.

CDR3 sequence: CSVRQGREKLFF. The CDR3 region has the DNA TGCAGCGTTCGACAGGGTCGGGAAAAACTGTTTTTT. The chain is built from TRBV29-1 and TRBJ1-4; 7 bases agree with TRBD1. Unmatched junction bases numbered 5, after V lost 5 bases and J lost 8 bases. CDR1 SQVTM and CDR2 ANQGSEA come from the germline V gene. This CDR3 has 12 amino acids. The complete variable domain, with remaining parts taken from reference TRBV29-1 and TRBJ1-4, reads SAVISQKPSRDICQRGTSLTIQCQVDSQVTMMFWYRQQPGQSLTLIATANQGSEATYESGFVIDKFPISRPNLTFSTLTVSNMSPEDSSIYLCSVRQGREKLFFGSGTQLSVL.

V gene TRBV6-5 combines with J gene TRBJ1-1, with D tentatively TRBD1 (5 bases). The V gene's germline CDR1 is MNHEY and CDR2 SVGAGI. V lost 3 bases and J 2 bases, leaving 10 bases between the germline ends. The length of the CDR3 is 14 residues. CDR3 protein: CASSYEGLNTEAFF. The CDR3, as DNA: TGTGCCAGCAGTTATGAGGGGCTTAACACTGAAGCTTTCTTT.